These T cell receptor beta chains were read from a single sample in a study of cytomegalovirus exposure and HLA in healthy donors. The repertoire was sequenced with immunoSEQ multiplex PCR; TCRdb's copy has only in-frame clones and lacks some. The sample contains around 85,000 clones, over 65% of which appear only once. Sequenced material: PBMCs. These TCRs come from a man aged 25-45 years in good health and CMV-seropositive. The CDR3 runs from the conserved cysteine through the conserved F or W. The order of the fields is J gene, V gene, clone size, D gene, CDR3 DNA, CDR3 protein. D genes are given only for firm matches. The listing skips clone size in some rows; elsewhere it reads once, few, many or a size class.

TRBJ2-7	TRBV5-6	.	TRBD1	TGTGCCAGCAGCTTACGCGGGACAGGGCGATACGAGCAGTACTTC	CASSLRGTGRYEQYF
TRBJ2-7	TRBV7-9	.	.	TGTGCCAGCAGTCAAGGGCAGGGGATCCCCGAGCAGTACTTC	CASSQGQGIPEQYF
TRBJ1-6	TRBV7-9	.	TRBD1	TGTGCCAGCAGCCTGGGACAGAGCAATTCACCCCTCCACTTT	CASSLGQSNSPLHF
TRBJ2-7	TRBV2	.	.	TGTGCCAGCAGTGAAGCGCTATACGAGCAGTACTTC	CASSEALYEQYF
TRBJ2-7	TRBV27	.	.	TGTGCCAGCAGGAGGACAGTAACCTACGAGCAGTACTTC	CASRRTVTYEQYF
TRBJ2-7	TRBV5-4	.	TRBD1	TGTGCCAGCAGCCTCGACAGGGGAAACGAGCAGTACTTC	CASSLDRGNEQYF
TRBJ1-2	TRBV10-2	.	TRBD1	TGCGCCAGCAGTGGTCAGGGGGTTTATGGCTACACCTTC	CASSGQGVYGYTF
TRBJ1-2	TRBV6-5	.	TRBD1	TGTGCCAGCAGTTCTTACGCCGGGACAGGGGGTGGCTACACCTTC	CASSSYAGTGGGYTF
TRBJ1-2	TRBV4-1	.	.	TGCGCCAGCAGCCAAGAAGGGAGCTTTAACTATGGCTACACCTTC	CASSQEGSFNYGYTF
TRBJ2-7	TRBV4-2	.	TRBD2	TGTGCCAGCAGCCAAGATCGGGCTAGCGGGTATTATTACGAGCAGTACTTC	CASSQDRASGYYYEQYF
TRBJ2-7	TRBV5-4	.	.	TGTGCCAGCAGACTTGACCGGGACACCTACGAGCAGTACTTC	CASRLDRDTYEQYF
TRBJ2-5	TRBV5-6	few	TRBD1	TGTGCCAGCAGCTTTCTATGGGGACAGCAAGAGACCCAGTACTTC	CASSFLWGQQETQYF
TRBJ2-1	TRBV4-1	.	TRBD2	TGCGCCAGCAGCCTTCGCCAACTAGCGGGAGGGGATGAGCAGTTCTTC	CASSLRQLAGGDEQFF
TRBJ2-7	TRBV28	.	TRBD1	TGTGCCAGCAGCCCACCTGGGACAGTGGTATCCTACGAGCAGTACTTC	CASSPPGTVVSYEQYF
TRBJ1-4	TRBV6-5	.	TRBD1	TGTGCCAGCAGTAAGGGACAGGAAAATGAAAAACTGTTTTTT	CASSKGQENEKLFF
TRBJ1-1	TRBV27	once	TRBD1	TGTGCCAGCAGTTTATATTCCCTTGGACAGGGGGGTGGGACTGAAGCTTTCTTT	CASSLYSLGQGGGTEAFF
TRBJ2-5	TRBV2	.	TRBD1	TGTGCCAGCAGCGACGGACAGGGCGGGGAGACCCAGTACTTC	CASSDGQGGETQYF
TRBJ2-7	TRBV6-5	.	.	TGTGCCAGCAGTTACGAGGCATCCTACGAGCAGTACTTC	CASSYEASYEQYF
TRBJ2-7	TRBV7-2	.	.	TGTGCCAGCACAAGGGACATCGCGCCGTACGAGCAGTACTTC	CASTRDIAPYEQYF
TRBJ1-4	TRBV28	few	.	TGTGCCAGCAGTTTCTATCAGGGCCCTAATGAAAAACTGTTTTTT	CASSFYQGPNEKLFF
TRBJ2-5	TRBV5-1	.	.	TGCGCCAGCAGCTTGGAAGGCGGGGCCATAGAGACCCAGTACTTC	CASSLEGGAIETQYF
TRBJ2-1	TRBV29-1	.	TRBD1	TGCAGCGTTGATGCCCAGGGGGATGAGCAGTTCTTC	CSVDAQGDEQFF
TRBJ1-5	TRBV19	.	.	TGTGCCAGTAGTAAAACGGGGTCGGATGGCAATCAGCCCCAGCATTTT	CASSKTGSDGNQPQHF
TRBJ1-5	TRBV27	.	.	TGTGCCAGCCGTTCCGCAGGGCATAGCAATCAGCCCCAGCATTTT	CASRSAGHSNQPQHF
TRBJ1-5	TRBV21-1	few	.	TGTGCCAGCAGCAGGACAGGGGGTTGTCAGCCCCAGCATTTT	CASSRTGGCQPQHF
TRBJ1-1	TRBV5-1	.	.	TGCGCCAGCAGCCTCACAGTCCCCTTCACTGAAGCTTTCTTT	CASSLTVPFTEAFF
TRBJ2-2	TRBV19	.	TRBD1	TGTGCCAGTAGTATAAGACAGGGGGGCACCGGGGAGCTGTTTTTT	CASSIRQGGTGELFF
TRBJ2-7	TRBV30	.	.	TGTGCCCGGAGTGTGACGGGAGCTTACGAGCAGTACTTC	CARSVTGAYEQYF
TRBJ2-1	TRBV6-6	few	.	TGTGCCTTGGGACGGGGACTCTCCTACAATGAGCAGTTCTTC	CALGRGLSYNEQFF
TRBJ2-2	TRBV7-2	.	.	TGTGCCAGCAGCTTAGCAGGCGGGACCGGGGAGCTGTTTTTT	CASSLAGGTGELFF
TRBJ2-3	TRBV6-5	few	.	TGTGCCAGCAGCCCTCTACGATCCGGGGGAGATACGCAGTATTTT	CASSPLRSGGDTQYF
TRBJ2-3	TRBV28	.	TRBD1	TGTGCCAGCAGTTTTCCCGACAGGGGGCGGGCAGATACGCAGTATTTT	CASSFPDRGRADTQYF
TRBJ1-1	TRBV12-5	.	.	TGTGCTAGTGGTTTGGACTACAGGATGAACACTGAAGCTTTCTTT	CASGLDYRMNTEAFF
TRBJ1-2	TRBV6-1	.	TRBD1	TGTGCCAGCATCCCAACATCCGGGACAGGACTGGGCTACACCTTC	CASIPTSGTGLGYTF
TRBJ1-1	TRBV7-3	.	TRBD1	TGTGCCAGCAGCTCGGCAGGGGGGCAAGTCTTT	CASSSAGGQVF
TRBJ2-7	TRBV30	few	TRBD2	TGTGCCTGGACAAATAGCGGGAGTGGCGAGCAGTACTTC	CAWTNSGSGEQYF
TRBJ1-4	TRBV2	.	.	TGTGCCAGCAGTGCCCCGGCAGGTCGGGAAAAACTGTTTTTT	CASSAPAGREKLFF
TRBJ2-3	TRBV5-6	.	TRBD2	TGTGCCAGCAGCTTCCTCGGGACTAATACGCAGTATTTT	CASSFLGTNTQYF
TRBJ2-3	TRBV11-2	.	.	TGTGCCAGCAGCTACGGAGGGGACCCCAGCACAGATACGCAGTATTTT	CASSYGGDPSTDTQYF
TRBJ1-1	TRBV9	.	.	TGTGCCAGCAGCGAGGCGGGTAGGGACACTGAAGCTTTCTTT	CASSEAGRDTEAFF
TRBJ2-2	TRBV6-6	.	TRBD2	TGTGCCAGCTCCCGACTTAGCGGGGGAAGAGAGCTGTTTTTT	CASSRLSGGRELFF